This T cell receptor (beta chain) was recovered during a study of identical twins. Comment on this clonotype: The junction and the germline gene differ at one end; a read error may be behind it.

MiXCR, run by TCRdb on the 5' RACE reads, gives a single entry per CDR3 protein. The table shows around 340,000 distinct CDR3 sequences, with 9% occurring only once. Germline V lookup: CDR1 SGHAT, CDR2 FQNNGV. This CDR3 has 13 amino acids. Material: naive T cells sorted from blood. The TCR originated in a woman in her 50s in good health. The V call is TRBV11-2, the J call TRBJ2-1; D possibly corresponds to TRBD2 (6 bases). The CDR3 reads CASSLPGAPLQLF. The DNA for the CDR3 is TGTGCCAGCAGCCTGCCGGGAGCCCCACTCCAGCTCTTC.